The T cell receptor beta chain described here comes from a study of shared clonotypes between healthy human individuals. The study, taken as a whole, reports: Blood was the sole source, and tissue repertoires probably differ.

Details on this clone: The target antigen is unknown.

Replicate PCRs from sorted subsets contained around 190 ng DNA, which is approximately 30,000 T cell genomes. Generated by immunoSEQ multiplex PCR, the TCRdb table keeps only in-frame clones and is missing some. The table lists roughly 1,500,000 clones, 98% of them singletons, with around 0.38% in the top ten. The CDR3 consists of 14 residues. With 2 bases removed from V and 7 bases from J, the gap between germline ends came to 11 bases. Germline V lookup: CDR1 KGHSH, CDR2 LQKENI. Material: naive CD4+ T cells sorted from blood. Subset meaning: CD45RA+ positively selected. The TCR originated in a man between 25 and 39 years old in good health. This chain joins TRBV18 and TRBJ1-4, with D perhaps TRBD1 (5 bases). In DNA form, the CDR3 reads TGTGCCAGCTCACCATTACAGGCCAGTGAAAAACTGTTTTTT. Its protein is CASSPLQASEKLFF.